This TCR beta chain was captured by sequencing in a study of T cell repertoires in aging, cancer and after chemotherapy. The wider study: The full dataset contained approximately 9.6 million TCR reads.

Only a few counts were recorded for this clonotype. No antigen is known for it. The template was genomic DNA from peripheral blood, not RNA. Whole-study results and caveats: Untreated cancer patients had significantly lower blood TCR diversity than age-matched healthy donors. Across the chemotherapy interval, each cancer cohort showed higher median generation probability, suggesting thymic rebound.

V trimming: 5 bases; J trimming: 2 bases; junction bases outside the gene matches: 5. This CDR3 is built from 14 residues. In germline, CDR1 is SGHAT, CDR2 FQDESV (reference sequence). Multiplex touch-down PCR with TRB-A/B primers amplified rearranged V-D-J TRB sequences. Each CDR3 protein is one row after TCRdb ran MiXCR on the multiplex PCR reads. The table records several thousand distinct CDR3 sequences, approximately 30% of them present only once. The TCR comes from a human donor in good health. The sample taken for sequencing was blood. The chain uses TRBV11-1 and TRBJ2-5; 7 bases align to TRBD1. This chain's CDR3 is CASSPRQGQETQYF. The DNA of the CDR3 is TGTGCCAGCAGCCCCAGACAGGGTCAAGAGACCCAGTACTTC.